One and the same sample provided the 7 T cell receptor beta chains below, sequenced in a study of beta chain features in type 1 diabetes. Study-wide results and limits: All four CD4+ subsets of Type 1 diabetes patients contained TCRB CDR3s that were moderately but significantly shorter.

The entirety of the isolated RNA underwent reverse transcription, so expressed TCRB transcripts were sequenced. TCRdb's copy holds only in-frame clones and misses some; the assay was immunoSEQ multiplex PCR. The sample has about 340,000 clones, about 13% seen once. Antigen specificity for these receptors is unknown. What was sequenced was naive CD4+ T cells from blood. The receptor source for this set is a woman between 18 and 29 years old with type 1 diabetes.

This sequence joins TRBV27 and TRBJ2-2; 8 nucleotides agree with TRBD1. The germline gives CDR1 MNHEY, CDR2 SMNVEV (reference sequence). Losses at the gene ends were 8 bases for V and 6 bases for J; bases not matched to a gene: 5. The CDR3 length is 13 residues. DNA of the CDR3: TGTGCCAGCCGAAACAGGGGGGCCGGGGAGCTGTTTTTT. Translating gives CASRNRGAGELFF.

For the CDR3, the DNA is TGCGCCAGCAGCCAAGATCGGGAGACACTCGGGGCTTTCTTT. It yields the protein CASSQDRETLGAFF. The V call is TRBV4-3, the J call TRBJ1-1; no firm D call. The CDR3 is made up of 14 amino acids. V was cut by 0 bases and J by 11 bases, with 16 bases left in between. Per germline, CDR1 LGHNA and CDR2 YSLEER.

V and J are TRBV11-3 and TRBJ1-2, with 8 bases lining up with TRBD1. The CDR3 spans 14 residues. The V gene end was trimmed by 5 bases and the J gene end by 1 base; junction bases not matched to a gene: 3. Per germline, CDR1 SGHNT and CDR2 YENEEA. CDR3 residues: CASSQQGGNYGYTF. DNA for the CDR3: TGTGCCAGCAGCCAACAGGGGGGTAACTATGGCTACACCTTC.

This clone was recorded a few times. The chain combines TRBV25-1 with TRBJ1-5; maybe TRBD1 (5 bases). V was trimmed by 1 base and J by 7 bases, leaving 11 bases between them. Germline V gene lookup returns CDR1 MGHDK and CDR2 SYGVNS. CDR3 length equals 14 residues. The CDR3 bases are TGTGCCAGCAGTGAATCGGGGGGTAGCCAGCCCCAGCATTTT. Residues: CASSESGGSQPQHF.

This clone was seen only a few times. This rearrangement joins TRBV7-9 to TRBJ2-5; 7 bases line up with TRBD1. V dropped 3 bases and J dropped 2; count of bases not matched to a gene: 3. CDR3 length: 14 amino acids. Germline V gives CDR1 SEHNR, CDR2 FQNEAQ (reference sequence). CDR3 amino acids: CASSFLDRQETQYF. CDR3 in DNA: TGTGCCAGCAGCTTTTTGGACAGGCAAGAGACCCAGTACTTC.

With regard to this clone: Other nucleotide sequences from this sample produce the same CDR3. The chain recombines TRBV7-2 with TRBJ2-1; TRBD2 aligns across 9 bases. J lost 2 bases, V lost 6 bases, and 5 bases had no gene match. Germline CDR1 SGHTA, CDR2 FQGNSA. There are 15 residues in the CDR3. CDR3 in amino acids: CASREAGGPYNEQFF. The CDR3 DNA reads TGTGCCAGCAGAGAAGCGGGAGGCCCCTACAATGAGCAGTTCTTC.

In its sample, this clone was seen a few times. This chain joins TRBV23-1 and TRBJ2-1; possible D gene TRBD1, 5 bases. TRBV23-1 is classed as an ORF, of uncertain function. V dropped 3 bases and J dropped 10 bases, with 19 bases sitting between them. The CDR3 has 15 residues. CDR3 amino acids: CASSHLPTQYREQFF. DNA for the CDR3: TGCGCCAGCAGTCACCTCCCGACCCAATACAGGGAGCAGTTCTTC.